The TCR beta chain described here comes from a study of blood T cell repertoires in COVID-19. This CDR3 region has 13 residues. Germline assignment: CDR1 WNHNN and CDR2 SYGVQD (reference sequence). V was shortened by 3 bases and J by 5 bases, with 5 bases between the two germline ends. Clones were read by immunoSEQ multiplex PCR, and TCRdb kept only the in-frame ones, dropping some. Of about 150,000 clones in the sample, around 84% were seen once. The sequence derives from a man in his 70s with acute or convalescent COVID-19. Source material: peripheral blood. The chain uses TRBV10-1 and TRBJ1-6, with D uncertain. The CDR3 is CASSDRNNSPLHF. The CDR3 DNA sequence: TGCGCCAGCAGTGACAGGAATAATTCACCCCTCCACTTT.